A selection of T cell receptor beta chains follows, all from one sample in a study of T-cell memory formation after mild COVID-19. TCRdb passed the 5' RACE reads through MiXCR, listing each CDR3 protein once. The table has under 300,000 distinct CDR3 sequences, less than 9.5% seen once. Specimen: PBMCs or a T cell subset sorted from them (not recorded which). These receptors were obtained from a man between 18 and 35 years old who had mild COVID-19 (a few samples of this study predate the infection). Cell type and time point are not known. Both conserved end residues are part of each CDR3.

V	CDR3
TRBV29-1	CSVEEGMNTEAFF
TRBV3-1	CASSLIGSTDTQYF
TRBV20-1	CSARPGTDTQYF
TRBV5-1	CASSLTSGEGDTQYF
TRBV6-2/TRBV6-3	CASSQGQGGITEAFF
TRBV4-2	CASSLSRDEQFF
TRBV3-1	CASSQVPDTEAFF
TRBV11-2	CASSPLPRDRGPNYGYTF
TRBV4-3	CASSPPQGARSF
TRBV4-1	CASSQAGVEETQYF
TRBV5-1	CASSLGVDQPQHF
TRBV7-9	CASSLRGAGSDTQYF
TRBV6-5	CASSYSGRGSEQFF
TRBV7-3	CASSLGLTGETQYF
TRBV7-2	CASSLKTTGELFF
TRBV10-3	CAISSDSIEQFF
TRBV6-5	CASSTTGQPQHF
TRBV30	CACWDRGTEAFF
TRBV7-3	CASSPGGLTQYF
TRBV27	CASRPWTGSEKLFF
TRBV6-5	CASRRTGGEDETQYF
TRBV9	CASNRVGTEETQYF
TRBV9	CASSVTPGPQDTQYF
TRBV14	CASSQEIGYTEAFF
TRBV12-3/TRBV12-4	CASSPVLAKNIQYF
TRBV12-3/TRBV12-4	CASSGQVNQPQHF
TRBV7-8	CASSYIERLGKETQYF
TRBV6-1	CASRQLNQPQHF
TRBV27	CASMVGSVNSPLHF
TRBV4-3	CASSQGTGSDEQFF
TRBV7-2	CASSLDWSNEQFF
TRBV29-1	CSVVRVHNEQFF
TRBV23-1	CASSPPSRGAYNEQFF
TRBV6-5	CASSRTGEYGYTF
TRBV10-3	CAISESRGQFYEQYF
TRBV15	CATSRETGAETQYF
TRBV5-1	CASSLMTGQGIQYF
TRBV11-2	CASSSGGYKFF
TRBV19	CASSIWQQDGYTF
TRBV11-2	CASSSGTGSGYTF
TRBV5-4	CASSGHQTWGSSYNEQFF
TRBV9	CASSLKGQRGGYNEQFF
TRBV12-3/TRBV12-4	CASSPRGRPTNEKLFF
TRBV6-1	CASCQGGTYNSPLHF
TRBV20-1	CSALGTSGSYEQYF
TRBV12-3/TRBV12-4	CASSAGTGETQYF
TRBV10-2	CASTGGHIGYEQYF
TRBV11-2	CASSLEGQRKGDTQYF
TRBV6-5	CASSYSQPAYNEQFF
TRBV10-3	CATRGTVEGEQYF
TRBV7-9	CASSRLAGGYNEQFF
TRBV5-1	CASSLMRGLDTQYF
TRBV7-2	CASSTLRDRGWSQETQYF
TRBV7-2	CASSFAGTGEETQYF
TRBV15	CATSPRQGLNTEAFF
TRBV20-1	CSARDTSGGAAETQYF
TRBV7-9	CASSRQRSAGTDTQYF
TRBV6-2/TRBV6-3	CASSYSKGHLSGNTIYF
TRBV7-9	CASSFRAYGYTF
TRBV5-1	CASSGGTGLGNTEAFF